This TCR beta chain was recovered during a study of shared clonotypes between healthy human individuals. This CDR3 is 18 amino acids long. After removal of 7 bases from V and 5 bases from J, the junction contained 21 bases not matched to a gene. CDR1 and CDR2 (germline): SEHNR, FQNEAQ (reference sequence). Measured with immunoSEQ multiplex PCR; TCRdb has only the in-frame clones, and not every one. The sample consists of around 2.5 million clones, roughly 93% of them appearing once. Only one count was recorded for this clone. The receptor was isolated from a young man in good health. Some clones in this sample may be carry-over from other donors' samples. The sequenced sample was naive CD4+ T cells from PBMCs. Indicated subset: CD45RA+ positively selected. The chain employs TRBV7-9 and TRBJ2-5; 8 bases are shared with TRBD2. This chain's CDR3 is CASTPRYILLAGRETQYF. The CDR3 nucleotides read TGTGCCAGCACCCCACGGTATATCCTTTTAGCGGGACGGGAGACCCAGTACTTC.